This T cell receptor beta chain appears in the sequencing data of a study of shared clonotypes between healthy human individuals. Findings and caveats of the study: An expected dependence of interdonor clonotype sharing on sequencing depth was noted. Shared clonotypes across all four donors exceeded non-shared ones in generation probability.

This clone was detected only once. Its specificity is not known. TCRdb keeps only in-frame clones here, not all; method: immunoSEQ multiplex PCR. The sample consists of roughly 1,500,000 clones, approximately 98.5% of them appearing once. This CDR3 region has 15 residues. The germline V gene encodes CDR1 SQVTM and CDR2 ANQGSEA. V shed 4 bases and J 2 bases; nucleotides not matched to a gene: 7. The sequence came from a man aged 25 to 40 in good health. Sequencing input: naive CD4+ T cells sorted from blood. The subset is: CD45RA+ positively selected. The J gene is TRBJ2-5, the V gene TRBV29-1, with 10 bases lining up with TRBD1. In nucleotides, the CDR3 is TGCAGCGTTGTACTGGGACAGGGGACTCAAGAGACCCAGTACTTC. Translated, it gives CSVVLGQGTQETQYF.